A selection of T cell receptor beta chains follows, all from one sample in a study of shared clonotypes between healthy human individuals. TCRdb's copy holds only in-frame clones and misses some; the assay was immunoSEQ multiplex PCR. The sample records about 1 million clones, around 75% being singletons. Material for sequencing was memory CD4+ T cells sorted from blood. These receptors all stem from a young man in good health. The CDR3 runs from the conserved cysteine through the conserved F or W. A D gene is named only where the DNA matches it firmly. The size field is filled for only some rows; it gives once, few, many or a size class.

D	size	V	J	CDR3	DNA
.	.	TRBV9	TRBJ2-5	CASSVSGDPETQYF	TGTGCCAGCAGCGTTTCAGGGGATCCAGAGACCCAGTACTTC
TRBD1	.	TRBV6-5	TRBJ2-1	CASSYYRDRVYNEQFF	TGTGCCAGCAGTTACTACCGGGACAGGGTCTACAATGAGCAGTTCTTC
TRBD1	.	TRBV15	TRBJ1-3	CATSRGQGRGNTIYF	TGTGCCACCAGCAGAGGACAGGGTAGAGGAAACACCATATATTTT
TRBD1	many	TRBV10-2	TRBJ1-6	CASRQSTGSTYNSPLHF	TGCGCCAGCAGACAATCGACAGGGAGCACCTATAATTCACCCCTCCACTTT
.	.	TRBV6-1	TRBJ1-2	CASSELMGDLGGYTF	TGTGCCAGCAGTGAATTAATGGGGGACTTGGGTGGCTACACCTTC
.	.	TRBV9	TRBJ1-3	CASSVAGGKAGNTIYF	TGTGCCAGCAGCGTAGCTGGGGGAAAGGCTGGAAACACCATATATTTT
TRBD2	.	TRBV4-3	TRBJ2-1	CASSQRVSGRYSSYNEQFF	TGCGCCAGCAGCCAAAGAGTTAGCGGGAGGTATAGCTCCTACAATGAGCAGTTCTTC
.	.	TRBV15	TRBJ2-5	CATSSGLAKQETQYF	TGTGCCACCAGCAGCGGGCTGGCCAAGCAAGAGACCCAGTACTTC
TRBD1	once	TRBV6-1	TRBJ2-7	CASRATGNFDEQYF	TGTGCCAGCAGGGCGACAGGGAACTTCGACGAGCAGTACTTC
TRBD1	.	TRBV6-5	TRBJ1-2	CASSSPQGVGGYTF	TGTGCCAGCAGTTCCCCACAGGGGGTTGGTGGCTACACCTTC
.	few	TRBV6-1	TRBJ1-1	CASSTDRNTEAFF	TGTGCCAGCAGTACTGACAGGAACACTGAAGCTTTCTTT
.	.	TRBV5-1	TRBJ1-1	CASSFTFRGTEAFF	TGCGCCAGCAGCTTTACGTTTAGGGGCACTGAAGCTTTCTTT
.	.	TRBV27	TRBJ1-6	CATGGYNSPLHF	TGTGCCACGGGCGGCTATAATTCACCCCTCCACTTT
.	.	TRBV2	TRBJ2-7	CASRETGSLYF	TGTGCCAGCCGCGAAACAGGGAGTCTGTACTTC
.	.	TRBV5-4	TRBJ2-5	CASRDRGALVQETQYF	TGTGCCAGCAGGGACCGTGGGGCGCTGGTCCAAGAGACCCAGTACTTC
TRBD2	.	TRBV10-3	TRBJ2-7	CAISDGAGSSYEQYF	TGTGCCATCAGTGACGGAGCGGGGAGCTCCTACGAGCAGTACTTC
.	few	TRBV6-5	TRBJ1-2	CASNRKGQYGYTF	TGTGCCAGCAATCGGAAAGGGCAGTATGGCTACACCTTC
.	.	TRBV7-2	TRBJ2-2	CASSRYRNTGELFF	TGTGCCAGCAGCCGCTACCGAAACACCGGGGAGCTGTTTTTT
.	few	TRBV10-3	TRBJ2-2	CAISDSGVTGLFGELFF	TGTGCCATCAGTGATTCTGGCGTAACAGGCCTGTTCGGGGAGCTGTTTTTT
TRBD1	.	TRBV11-1	TRBJ2-7	CASLGQGAYEQYF	TGTGCCAGCCTCGGACAGGGGGCCTACGAGCAGTACTTC
TRBD1	.	TRBV5-4	TRBJ2-5	CASRRGDPTGPQETQYF	TGTGCCAGCAGACGTGGGGACCCGACAGGGCCCCAAGAGACCCAGTACTTC
TRBD2	few	TRBV6-5	TRBJ2-3	CASSNGLAGGSQYF	TGTGCCAGCAGTAATGGACTAGCGGGAGGGTCGCAGTATTTT
.	.	TRBV27	TRBJ2-7	CASSPRQRSYEQYF	TGTGCCAGCAGCCCTAGACAGAGATCCTACGAGCAGTACTTC
.	.	TRBV5-6	TRBJ2-2	CASSPDAANTGELFF	TGTGCCAGCAGCCCGGACGCCGCGAACACCGGGGAGCTGTTTTTT
.	.	TRBV7-2	TRBJ2-7	CASSSSPFSSYEQYF	TGTGCCAGCAGCTCCAGCCCCTTCAGCTCCTACGAGCAGTACTTC
.	.	TRBV21-1	TRBJ1-2	CASSKALGTVGYTF	TGTGCCAGCAGCAAAGCGCTAGGGACAGTCGGCTACACCTTC
.	once	TRBV28	TRBJ1-1	CASSTQGTEAFF	TGTGCCAGCAGTACGCAGGGGACTGAAGCTTTCTTT
.	.	TRBV7-9	TRBJ2-1	CASSLLPSRGNEQFF	TGTGCCAGCAGCCTCCTCCCCTCCCGGGGGAATGAGCAGTTCTTC
TRBD1	.	TRBV6-4	TRBJ1-1	CASTGGSVGTEAFF	TGTGCCAGCACAGGGGGGAGTGTGGGCACTGAAGCTTTCTTT
.	once	TRBV7-8	TRBJ2-5	CASSTKETQYF	TGTGCCAGCAGCACCAAGGAGACCCAGTACTTC
TRBD2	.	TRBV6-6	TRBJ2-7	CASSGPTSGNYEQYF	TGTGCCAGCAGTGGGCCGACTAGCGGGAACTACGAGCAGTACTTC
.	.	TRBV7-9	TRBJ1-3	CASSLEIGSGNTIYF	TGTGCCAGCAGCTTAGAGATAGGCTCTGGAAACACCATATATTTT
.	.	TRBV4-1	TRBJ2-5	CASSQSPPRGRGQETQYF	TGCGCCAGCAGCCAATCCCCCCCCCGGGGTCGGGGGCAAGAGACCCAGTACTTC
TRBD1	.	TRBV5-6	TRBJ2-5	CASSPDRGRVETQYF	TGTGCCAGCAGCCCTGACAGGGGGCGGGTAGAGACCCAGTACTTC
.	.	TRBV4-1	TRBJ2-1	CASSQWSSDREQFF	TGCGCCAGCAGCCAATGGTCAAGTGATAGGGAGCAGTTCTTC
.	.	TRBV7-7	TRBJ2-5	CASSLDRGETQYF	TGTGCTAGCAGTTTAGATAGGGGAGAGACCCAGTACTTC
.	.	TRBV5-1	TRBJ2-5	CASSLEGGEAETQYF	TGCGCCAGCAGCTTGGAGGGGGGTGAGGCAGAGACCCAGTACTTC
.	.	TRBV29-1	TRBJ2-3	CSVEDGLITDTQYF	TGCAGCGTTGAAGATGGGCTTATCACAGATACGCAGTATTTT
TRBD1	few	TRBV10-3	TRBJ2-3	CAISITGDSTDTQYF	TGTGCCATCTCCATTACAGGGGACAGCACAGATACGCAGTATTTT
TRBD2	.	TRBV7-2	TRBJ2-7	CASSQKRGGLAGGEQYF	TGTGCCAGCAGCCAAAAGAGAGGGGGACTAGCGGGAGGCGAGCAGTACTTC
TRBD1	few	TRBV5-1	TRBJ1-1	CASSPTGLGGAFF	TGCGCCAGCAGCCCGACAGGGCTTGGAGGGGCTTTCTTT
.	.	TRBV7-2	TRBJ2-3	CASSPVILGGQEDTQYF	TGTGCCAGCAGCCCCGTCATACTTGGGGGCCAAGAAGATACGCAGTATTTT
.	.	TRBV5-4	TRBJ2-5	CASSLALSLVDSQETQYF	TGTGCCAGCAGCTTGGCCCTATCACTCGTCGACAGCCAAGAGACCCAGTACTTC
TRBD2	.	TRBV7-2	TRBJ2-1	CASSLALSGTGTSGGNEQFF	TGTGCCAGCAGCTTAGCGCTAAGCGGAACCGGGACTAGCGGAGGCAATGAGCAGTTCTTC
.	.	TRBV5-1	TRBJ2-5	CASSLQGYQETQYF	TGCGCCAGCAGCTTGCAGGGTTACCAAGAGACCCAGTACTTC
.	few	TRBV5-6	TRBJ2-7	CASSSFQTYEQYF	TGTGCCAGCAGCTCATTTCAAACCTACGAGCAGTACTTC
TRBD1	.	TRBV2	TRBJ1-6	CAGGQDSYNSPLHF	TGTGCCGGAGGACAGGACTCCTATAATTCACCCCTCCACTTT
TRBD2	few	TRBV7-2	TRBJ2-2	CASSLGSQSGRALAGELFF	TGTGCCAGCAGCTTAGGTTCGCAGAGCGGGAGGGCTCTCGCCGGGGAGCTGTTTTTT
TRBD2	.	TRBV10-3	TRBJ2-7	CASGLAIYGQYF	TGTGCCTCGGGACTAGCGATCTACGGGCAGTACTTC
TRBD2	.	TRBV9	TRBJ2-7	CASSAPPRLAGGQHSYEQYF	TGTGCCAGCAGCGCCCCGCCGAGACTAGCGGGGGGTCAACACTCCTACGAGCAGTACTTC
.	.	TRBV5-1	TRBJ1-1	CASSSDSLNEAFF	TGCGCCAGCAGCTCGGACAGCTTGAATGAAGCTTTCTTT
TRBD1	.	TRBV19	TRBJ2-6	CASSIRSGQLPSGANVLTF	TGTGCCAGTAGTATTCGGTCGGGACAGCTCCCGTCTGGGGCCAACGTCCTGACTTTC
.	once	TRBV7-2	TRBJ2-6	CASSLGATGANVLTF	TGTGCCAGCTCCTTGGGGGCAACTGGGGCCAACGTCCTGACTTTC
TRBD2	.	TRBV4-1	TRBJ2-7	CASSQEVRGRGYEQYF	TGCGCCAGCAGCCAAGAGGTCCGCGGGAGGGGGTACGAGCAGTACTTC
.	.	TRBV7-9	TRBJ2-7	CASSLAGSGNREQYF	TGTGCCAGCAGCTTAGCAGGGTCGGGGAACAGGGAGCAGTACTTC